The 22 T cell receptor beta chains below all came from one sample that was sequenced in a study of blood T cell repertoires in COVID-19. The table came from immunoSEQ multiplex PCR; TCRdb's copy has only in-frame clones and leaves some out. The sample lists hundreds of thousands of clones, around nine tenths occurring once. The sample consisted of PBMCs or T cells enriched from blood (not recorded which). These receptor sequences come from a woman aged 45-65 years who had recovered from COVID-19.

The chain is built from TRBV19 and TRBJ1-5; perhaps TRBD1 as D (6 bases). Germline CDR1 and CDR2: LNHDA and SQIVND (reference sequence). V was cut by 2 bases and J by 5 bases, with 19 bases left in between. The CDR3 runs 17 residues. The CDR3 nucleotides read TGTGCCAGTAGTATACCCCCTCTGACAGGTGGGCATCAGCCCCAGCATTTT. This sequence encodes CASSIPPLTGGHQPQHF. Together with reference TRBV19 and TRBJ1-5, the CDR3 gives the full variable domain: DGGITQSPKYLFRKEGQNVTLSCEQNLNHDAMYWYRQDPGQGLRLIYYSQIVNDFQKGDIAEGYSVSREKKESFPLTVTSAQKNPTAFYLCASSIPPLTGGHQPQHFGDGTRLSIL.

The chain links TRBV30 to TRBJ2-1, with TRBD2 matching over 12 bases. The J segment lost 9 bases and the V segment lost 3 bases, leaving 9 bases of the junction unmatched. The CDR3 covers 15 residues. Per germline, CDR1 GTSNPN and CDR2 SVGIG (reference sequence). CDR3 protein: CAWRTGTSGFGEQFF. The CDR3 DNA is TGTGCCTGGAGAACCGGGACTAGCGGGTTTGGTGAGCAGTTCTTC.

The genes are TRBV14 and TRBJ2-3, with D perhaps matching TRBD1 (5 bases). The CDR3 is made up of 16 amino acids. V was shortened by 5 bases and J by 1 base, with 16 bases between the two germline ends. CDR1 and CDR2 from the germline V gene are SGHDN and FVKESK. The CDR3 DNA is TGTGCCAGCAGCTCACTTTCAGGGTCCCGCACAGATACGCAGTATTTT. Its translation is CASSSLSGSRTDTQYF. Full variable domain (missing parts from reference TRBV14 and TRBJ2-3): EAGVTQFPSHSVIEKGQTVTLRCDPISGHDNLYWYRRVMGKEIKFLLHFVKESKQDESGMPNNRFLAERTGGTYSTLKVQPAELEDSGVYFCASSSLSGSRTDTQYFGPGTRLTVL.

The CDR3 DNA follows: TGTGCCAGCAGCTTCGACGCGGACCCCCGGGGGGATGAGCAGTTCTTC. This encodes CASSFDADPRGDEQFF. This sequence joins TRBV7-8 and TRBJ2-1, with 7 bases lining up with TRBD2. The CDR3 is 16 amino acids. The germline V gene encodes CDR1 SGHVS and CDR2 FQNEAQ. V was pared by 3 bases and J by 8 bases, with 13 bases of the junction left unmatched.

This clone has just one count. The chain links TRBV5-5 to TRBJ1-2; TRBD1 agrees at 7 bases. Per the germline V gene, CDR1 is SGHKS and CDR2 is YYEKEE (reference sequence). The CDR3 contains 14 residues. V dropped 2 bases and J dropped 3; count of bases not matched to a gene: 4. CDR3 in DNA: TGTGCCAGCAGCTTAACAGGGGTTCACTATGGCTACACCTTC. Encoded protein: CASSLTGVHYGYTF.

The rearrangement links TRBV28 to TRBJ1-5; D unclear. The germline V gene has CDR1 MDHEN and CDR2 SYDVKM. The CDR3 is made up of 13 amino acids. Trimming stripped 6 bases from V and 5 bases from J, with 11 bases between. CDR3 nucleotides: TGTGCCAGCAGGCTTGTACTCGATCAGCCCCAGCATTTT. It codes for CASRLVLDQPQHF.

The chain recombines TRBV6-1 with TRBJ2-7; 11 bases are shared with TRBD2. The CDR3 runs to 19 residues. Germline CDR1 is MNHNS and CDR2 is SASEGT. Trimming took 1 base from V and 6 from J; bases not matched to a gene: 17. The CDR3 loop reads CASSEGRWASGRRWAEQYF. The DNA of the CDR3 is TGTGCCAGCAGTGAAGGGCGGTGGGCTAGCGGGAGGAGGTGGGCCGAGCAGTACTTC.

The rearrangement links TRBV27 to TRBJ2-7; D gene unclear. Deletions cut 0 bases from V and 2 bases from J, with 11 bases between. The CDR3 is 15 residues long. Germline V gene lookup returns CDR1 MNHEY and CDR2 SMNVEV (reference sequence). The DNA for the CDR3 is TGTGCCAGCAGTTTATCGTCAGATAATCCCTACGAGCAGTACTTC. Encoded protein: CASSLSSDNPYEQYF.

V is TRBV6-4 and J is TRBJ2-1; TRBD2 aligns across 10 bases. V lost 7 bases and J lost 3; bases outside the gene matches: 15. Germline V gene sequence: CDR1 MRHNA, CDR2 SNTAGT. The CDR3 has 18 amino acids. CDR3 nucleotide sequence: TGTGCCAGCACCCGGGCCCATCTAGCGGGAGCCATCTACAATGAGCAGTTCTTC. Translation gives CASTRAHLAGAIYNEQFF.

The chain links TRBV28 to TRBJ2-7; 10 positions agree with TRBD2. This CDR3 comprises 15 residues. Germline V gene lookup returns CDR1 MDHEN and CDR2 SYDVKM. V gave up 6 bases and J gave up 4 bases; unmatched junction bases: 9. CDR3 DNA sequence: TGTGCCAGCAGCCATGGGCCTAGCGGGAGTTACGAGCAGTACTTC. Translating it yields CASSHGPSGSYEQYF.

This chain links TRBV3-1 (or the pseudogene TRBV3-2) with TRBJ2-1, with D tentatively TRBD2 (5 bases). Germline CDR1 reads LGHDT; CDR2 reads YNNKEL (reference sequence). The CDR3 consists of 15 residues. Trimming removed 1 base at V and 5 bases at J, with 12 bases between. The CDR3 protein is CASSQGLREHNEQFF. The CDR3 DNA reads TGTGCCAGCAGCCAAGGTTTGAGGGAACACAATGAGCAGTTCTTC.

The rearrangement links TRBV25-1 to TRBJ2-7; D might be TRBD2 (5 bases). The length of the CDR3 is 13 residues. V gave up 3 bases and J gave up 7 bases, with 13 bases separating them. The V gene's germline CDR1 is MGHDK and CDR2 SYGVNS. The CDR3 loop is CASSDYESGEQYF. DNA for the CDR3: TGTGCCAGCAGTGATTATGAGTCGGGGGAGCAGTACTTC.

This chain's CDR3 is CASSPNGVYEQYF. The DNA of the CDR3 is TGTGCCAGCTCACCTAACGGGGTTTACGAGCAGTACTTC. This chain connects TRBV18 to TRBJ2-7, with a tentative D call TRBD2 (5 bases). V was trimmed by 3 bases and J by 4 bases, leaving 10 bases between them. Germline V gene data show CDR1 as KGHSH and CDR2 as LQKENI. The CDR3 sequence is 13 residues long.

This clone was seen more than once but under ten times. The chain couples TRBV5-4 to TRBJ1-1; D is possibly TRBD1 (6 bases). V lost 2 bases and J lost 7, with 21 bases in between. In germline, CDR1 is SGHNT, CDR2 YYREEE (reference sequence). CDR3 length: 16 residues. CDR3 sequence: CASSFTARAKGGEAFF. DNA of the CDR3: TGTGCCAGCAGCTTCACCGCGCGGGCCAAAGGGGGTGAAGCTTTCTTT.

This chain connects TRBV19 to TRBJ2-7; possible D gene TRBD2, 6 bases. This CDR3 is built from 16 residues. Between the trimmed V and J ends, which lost 7 bases and 2 bases, there was a span of 21 bases. The germline V gene encodes CDR1 LNHDA and CDR2 SQIVND (reference sequence). CDR3: CASNPSVGSPPYEQYF. CDR3 DNA sequence: TGTGCCAGTAACCCCTCCGTCGGGAGCCCCCCCTACGAGCAGTACTTC.

The chain couples TRBV30 to TRBJ1-1, with TRBD1 matching over 7 bases. Trimming took 4 bases from V and 2 from J; bases not matched to a gene: 7. This CDR3 region has 14 residues. Germline CDR1 GTSNPN, CDR2 SVGIG (reference sequence). This CDR3 is CAWKGGDSNTEAFF. Written as DNA, the CDR3 is TGTGCCTGGAAAGGCGGGGACAGCAACACTGAAGCTTTCTTT. The full variable domain, rest sourced from reference TRBV30 and TRBJ1-1, is SQTIHQWPATLVQPVGSPLSLECTVEGTSNPNLYWYRQAAGRGLQLLFYSVGIGQISSEVPQNLSASRPQDRQFILSSKKLLLSDSGFYLCAWKGGDSNTEAFFGQGTRLTVV.

The chain is built from TRBV11-1 and TRBJ2-1; D unresolved. The CDR3 runs to 12 residues. V was cut by 1 base and J by 9 bases, with 7 bases left in between. Looked up from germline, CDR1 is SGHAT and CDR2 is FQDESV (reference sequence). The CDR3 DNA reads as TGTGCCAGCAGCTTAGATCCCAGTGAGCAGTTCTTC. As protein: CASSLDPSEQFF. Drawing the rest from reference TRBV11-1 and TRBJ2-1, the complete variable domain is EAEVAQSPRYKITEKSQAVAFWCDPISGHATLYWYRQILGQGPELLVQFQDESVVDDSQLPKDRFSAERLKGVDSTLKIQPAELGDSAMYLCASSLDPSEQFFGPGTRLTVL.

The chain combines TRBV6-5 with TRBJ2-4; possibly TRBD1 for D (5 bases). In germline, CDR1 is MNHEY, CDR2 SVGAGI. The CDR3 runs 14 residues. With 7 bases removed from V and 0 bases from J, the gap between germline ends came to 10 bases. CDR3 protein: CASTTGLAKNIQYF. CDR3 coding DNA: TGTGCCAGCACTACAGGCCTAGCCAAAAACATTCAGTACTTC.

The genes are TRBV18 and TRBJ1-5, with 8 positions matching TRBD1. CDR3 length: 14 residues. Trimming removed 3 bases from V and 6 bases from J; junction bases left unmatched: 4. Per the germline V gene, CDR1 is KGHSH and CDR2 is LQKENI. CDR3 in DNA: TGTGCCAGCTCACCGCAGGGGGCGAGTCAGCCCCAGCATTTT. Translated, it gives CASSPQGASQPQHF.

On this clone: Other DNA variants within this sample encode the same CDR3. V is TRBV9 and J is TRBJ1-1; 7 nucleotides line up with TRBD1. The CDR3 contains 14 residues. Germline-derived CDR1 and CDR2 are SGDLS and YYNGEE. Trimming removed 4 bases from V and 1 base from J; junction bases left unmatched: 4. CDR3 protein: CASSPRTGNTEAFF. In DNA form, the CDR3 reads TGTGCCAGCAGCCCGAGGACAGGGAACACTGAAGCTTTCTTT.

V is TRBV27 and J is TRBJ1-3; 7 bases align to TRBD1. CDR1 MNHEY and CDR2 SMNVEV come from the germline V gene (reference sequence). The CDR3 sequence is 15 residues long. Trimming removed 4 bases from V and 4 bases from J; junction bases left unmatched: 7. CDR3 nucleotide sequence: TGTGCCAGCAGTTCGCCGAGGGGGCAAGGAAACACCATATATTTT. Residues: CASSSPRGQGNTIYF.

The chain links TRBV3-1 (or the pseudogene TRBV3-2) to TRBJ2-1; 8 nucleotides align to TRBD1. The length of the CDR3 is 15 residues. Germline V CDR1 and CDR2: LGHDT, YNNKEL (reference sequence). Trimming cost V 4 bases and J 5 bases; bases outside gene matches: 7. The CDR3: CASSLWTGSHNEQFF. The CDR3 DNA is TGTGCCAGCAGCCTGTGGACAGGGAGTCACAATGAGCAGTTCTTC.